This TCR beta chain was sequenced in a study of Ad26.COV2.S vaccination and SARS-CoV-2 variants. Clones were read by immunoSEQ multiplex PCR, and TCRdb kept only the in-frame ones, dropping some. The table records under 550,000 clones, around 90% of them present only once. The treatment denotes: about 20 received Ad26.COV2.S at low or high dose, single or two shots; several received placebo; per-sample allocation not given. After the first vaccine or placebo injection, samples were drawn on day 63. The sequences come from peripheral blood, collected in a trial of Ad26.COV2.S vaccine versus placebo. The source is a person aged 18-65 years who received the Ad26.COV2.S COVID-19 vaccine or a placebo.

The CDR3 DNA reads TGTGCCAGCTCCCAAGACTACAGGGTATCTGGAAACACCATATATTTT. Encoded protein: CASSQDYRVSGNTIYF. J is TRBJ1-3 and V is TRBV2, with D perhaps TRBD1 (6 bases). The CDR3 loop spans 16 amino acids. Germline V lookup: CDR1 SNHLY, CDR2 FYNNEI. Trimming cost V 8 bases and J 1 base, with 18 bases left between them. The entire variable domain, with the rest obtained from reference TRBV2 and TRBJ1-3, is as follows: EPEVTQTPSHQVTQMGQEVILRCVPISNHLYFYWYRQILGQKVEFLVSFYNNEISEKSEIFDDQFSVERPDGSNFTLKIRSTKLEDSAMYFCASSQDYRVSGNTIYFGEGSWLTVV.